Below, 12 T cell receptor beta chains from the same sample are listed, as sequenced in a study of T cell responses to AZD1222 COVID-19 vaccine. Some clones are missing from TCRdb's copy, which holds only in-frame ones; the method was immunoSEQ multiplex PCR. The sample comprises some 80,000 clones, 65% to 80% of which are singletons, and 27% rests with the top ten. Sequencing was performed on peripheral blood, taken 28 days after the second dose of the MenACWY control vaccine. The receptors here all came from an adult who received the MenACWY meningococcal vaccine as a control.

The chain links TRBV7-3 to TRBJ2-7, with TRBD1 identical over 8 bases. Germline V gene lookup returns CDR1 SGHTA and CDR2 FQGTGA. The CDR3 contains 15 residues. Trimming removed 3 bases from V and 6 bases from J; junction bases left unmatched: 10. The CDR3 DNA sequence: TGTGCCAGCAGCTTCCGCGGGGACAGGCTTCGCGAGCAGTACTTC. Encoded protein: CASSFRGDRLREQYF.

In its sample, this clone was seen once. The V and J genes are TRBV19 and TRBJ1-2; weak D call: TRBD1 (6 bases). CDR1 is LNHDA, CDR2 SQIVND, per germline (reference sequence). The CDR3 totals 13 residues. V lost 3 bases, J lost 5 bases, and 10 bases lay in between. CDR3 amino acids: CASSIGGGYGYTF. DNA for the CDR3: TGTGCCAGTAGTATTGGGGGCGGGTATGGCTACACCTTC.

The chain has TRBV19 and TRBJ1-5, with D unresolved. The CDR3 covers 13 residues. Trimming cost V 5 bases and J 6 bases, with 11 bases left between them. Germline-derived CDR1 and CDR2 are LNHDA and SQIVND (reference sequence). CDR3 region: CASSPSRGQPQHF. The CDR3 DNA sequence: TGTGCCAGTAGTCCGTCTCGGGGTCAGCCCCAGCATTTT. The full variable domain, completed using reference TRBV19 and TRBJ1-5, is DGGITQSPKYLFRKEGQNVTLSCEQNLNHDAMYWYRQDPGQGLRLIYYSQIVNDFQKGDIAEGYSVSREKKESFPLTVTSAQKNPTAFYLCASSPSRGQPQHFGDGTRLSIL.

The V call is TRBV12-3 or TRBV12-4, the J call TRBJ2-1; D is unresolved. The CDR3 has 13 amino acids. V lost 6 bases to trimming and J lost 6 bases, with 12 bases between them. CDR3 bases: TGTGCCAGCAGACCTTCAGCAGCCAATGAGCAGTTCTTC. Its protein is CASRPSAANEQFF.

There are a few counts of this clone. CDR3 amino acids: CASSLGVGGDEAFF. CDR3 nucleotide sequence: TGCGCCAGCAGCTTGGGTGTAGGGGGAGATGAAGCTTTCTTT. The chain uses TRBV5-1 and TRBJ1-1, with a tentative D call TRBD1 (6 bases). Germline V gene lookup returns CDR1 SGHRS and CDR2 YFSETQ. The CDR3 spans 14 residues. V was clipped by 0 bases and J by 7 bases, with 13 bases between them.

This clone appeared a few times. This chain joins TRBV3-1 (or the pseudogene TRBV3-2) and TRBJ2-7; 7 nucleotides match TRBD1. The CDR3 runs to 15 residues. V lost 1 base, J lost 2 bases, and 5 bases stayed unmatched. Per the germline V gene, CDR1 is LGHDT and CDR2 is YNNKEL (reference sequence). CDR3 sequence reads: CASSQGRDSTYEQYF. The CDR3 coding sequence is TGTGCCAGCAGCCAAGGTAGGGACAGTACCTACGAGCAGTACTTC.

This chain joins TRBV6-5 and TRBJ2-3, with a tentative D call TRBD1 (6 bases). Germline CDR1 reads MNHEY; CDR2 reads SVGAGI. The CDR3 runs to 15 residues. The V gene lost 6 bases and the J gene lost 3 bases, with 16 bases spanning the gap. The CDR3 spells CASSQVPGVTDTQYF. The CDR3, as DNA: TGTGCCAGCAGCCAAGTACCAGGGGTGACAGATACGCAGTATTTT.

V usage is TRBV30 and J usage is TRBJ2-3; TRBD2 agrees at 12 bases. With 3 bases clipped from V and 8 bases from J, the junction kept 3 bases outside the gene matches. The CDR3 spans 13 residues. The germline CDR1 and CDR2 sequences are GTSNPN and SVGIG (reference sequence). This CDR3 reads CAWRLAGGGTQYF. CDR3 nucleotides: TGTGCCTGGAGACTAGCGGGAGGAGGTACGCAGTATTTT.

The J gene is TRBJ2-7, the V gene TRBV27, with 8 bases lining up with TRBD2. CDR3 length: 15 amino acids. Germline V lookup: CDR1 MNHEY, CDR2 SMNVEV (reference sequence). The V segment lost 4 bases and the J segment 6 bases; nucleotides outside the gene matches: 11. The CDR3 DNA is TGTGCCAGCAGTTCTCCGAGGACTAGCTTAGGCGAGCAGTACTTC. Translation: CASSSPRTSLGEQYF.

The chain links TRBV11-2 to TRBJ1-5; 7 bases are shared with TRBD1. The CDR3 extends over 13 amino acids. With 2 bases clipped from V and 5 bases from J, the junction kept 0 bases outside the gene matches. Germline V gene lookup returns CDR1 SGHAT and CDR2 FQNNGV. CDR3 amino acids: CASSLQGDQPQHF. The CDR3 DNA reads TGTGCCAGCAGCTTACAGGGGGATCAGCCCCAGCATTTT.

This chain joins TRBV18 and TRBJ2-1, with TRBD1 as a possible D gene (5 bases). The CDR3 length is 13 residues. Trimming took off 2 bases at V and 15 bases at J, with 17 bases between the two ends. Germline CDR1 reads KGHSH; CDR2 reads LQKENI. DNA for the CDR3: TGTGCCAGCTCACCAGATATGAACGACAGCCGGTTCTTC. This gives the protein CASSPDMNDSRFF.

The V and J genes are TRBV19 and TRBJ1-6, with D possibly TRBD1 on 6 matching bases. This CDR3 comprises 15 residues. V lost 2 bases and J 6 bases, leaving 11 bases between the germline ends. CDR1 and CDR2 (germline): LNHDA, SQIVND (reference sequence). For the CDR3, the DNA is TGTGCCAGTAGTATACGAACAGGGTTTAATTCACCCCTCCACTTT. Its protein is CASSIRTGFNSPLHF. The whole variable domain, filled in from reference TRBV19 and TRBJ1-6, reads DGGITQSPKYLFRKEGQNVTLSCEQNLNHDAMYWYRQDPGQGLRLIYYSQIVNDFQKGDIAEGYSVSREKKESFPLTVTSAQKNPTAFYLCASSIRTGFNSPLHFGNGTRLTVT.